This TCR beta chain was retrieved from a study of blood T cell repertoires in COVID-19. The CDR3 is 17 residues long. Germline CDR1 is MDHEN and CDR2 is SYDVKM. Trimming at V came to 4 bases and at J to 4 bases, leaving 8 bases not matched to a gene. Using immunoSEQ multiplex PCR, the repertoire was profiled, and TCRdb retains in-frame clones only, with some absent. The top ten hold just under 7.5% of the sample, which has 200,000 to 250,000 clones, 65% to 90% seen once. V is TRBV28 and J is TRBJ2-3; 13 bases are a match to TRBD2. Source material: peripheral blood. The sequence came from a woman in her forties or fifties with acute or convalescent COVID-19. CDR3 region: CASSSSRLAGGSDTQYF. Written as DNA, the CDR3 is TGTGCCAGCAGTTCATCGAGACTAGCGGGGGGATCAGATACGCAGTATTTT.